The next 31 T cell receptor beta chains were all read from a single sample in a study of brain T cells in children with intractable seizures. The method was immunoSEQ multiplex PCR; TCRdb's version includes in-frame clones alone and lacks a portion of them. The repertoire holds about 340,000 clones, roughly 92% seen once, with 5% to 7% in the top ten. Time point meaning: blood from clinic visit 5 months post-surgery; TSC patient then seizure free. The sample here was peripheral blood, taken roughly 5 months after surgery. The receptors shown here come from a boy in the first two years of life with tuberous sclerosis and intractable seizures.

The J gene is TRBJ2-7, the V gene TRBV19, with 11 nucleotides matching TRBD1. Germline CDR1 reads LNHDA; CDR2 reads SQIVND (reference sequence). V was clipped by 7 bases and J by 1 base; unmatched bases: 6. This CDR3 contains 15 residues. The CDR3 DNA reads as TGTGCCAGTAACGACCGGGACAGGGGGTCCTACGAGCAGTACTTC. Translated, it gives CASNDRDRGSYEQYF.

Only one count was recorded for this clone. The gene calls are TRBV7-9 and TRBJ2-1; D call uncertain. The CDR3 has 15 residues. The germline V gene encodes CDR1 SEHNR and CDR2 FQNEAQ (reference sequence). Trimming left V 5 bases short and J 0 bases short, with 11 bases between. Here the CDR3 reads CASSPPGSSYNEQFF. DNA of the CDR3: TGTGCCAGCAGCCCCCCAGGCAGCTCCTACAATGAGCAGTTCTTC.

This clone was counted a single time. The rearrangement joins TRBV6-5 to TRBJ2-7; 12 bases line up with TRBD1. This CDR3 contains 14 residues. The V and J ends lost 4 bases and 5 bases, in that order; junction bases with no gene match: 3. The germline CDR1 and CDR2 sequences are MNHEY and SVGAGI. CDR3 region: CASSWGQGADEQYF. DNA of the CDR3: TGTGCCAGCAGTTGGGGACAGGGGGCGGACGAGCAGTACTTC.

The chain couples TRBV30 to TRBJ1-5; possible D gene TRBD1, 6 bases. Germline lookup yields CDR1 GTSNPN and CDR2 SVGIG (reference sequence). The CDR3 has 15 residues. V was trimmed by 2 bases and J by 1 base, leaving 12 bases between them. As DNA, the CDR3 is TGTGCCTGGAGTTTCGGCAGGGGAAGCAATCAGCCCCAGCATTTT. The encoded protein is CAWSFGRGSNQPQHF. Looking up the rest from reference TRBV30 and TRBJ1-5 gives the full variable domain: SQTIHQWPATLVQPVGSPLSLECTVEGTSNPNLYWYRQAAGRGLQLLFYSVGIGQISSEVPQNLSASRPQDRQFILSSKKLLLSDSGFYLCAWSFGRGSNQPQHFGDGTRLSIL.

This chain links TRBV6-5 with TRBJ1-1; a possible D gene is TRBD1 (6 bases). Germline V gives CDR1 MNHEY, CDR2 SVGAGI. The CDR3 has 13 amino acids. The V end was cut by 6 bases, the J end by 4 bases, with 12 bases between. CDR3 in DNA: TGTGCCAGCAGCATCAGGGGAATCACTGAAGCTTTCTTT. It is translated as CASSIRGITEAFF.

The rearrangement uses TRBV15 and TRBJ2-1; TRBD2 matches 8 bases. The CDR3 covers 16 residues. Germline loops: CDR1 LNHNV, CDR2 YYDKDF (reference sequence). J lost 9 bases, V lost 1 base, and 11 bases had no gene match. The CDR3 is CATSRVSSGSLAEQFF. CDR3 bases: TGTGCCACCAGCAGAGTGTCTAGCGGGTCTTTAGCTGAGCAGTTCTTC.

This sequence joins TRBV7-9 and TRBJ2-2; D not certain. Germline V gene lookup returns CDR1 SEHNR and CDR2 FQNEAQ (reference sequence). Trimming took off 10 bases at V and 3 bases at J, with 9 bases between the two ends. CDR3 length: 12 amino acids. CDR3 nucleotide sequence: TGTGCCACCCGTAGGGACACCGGGGAGCTGTTTTTT. It specifies CATRRDTGELFF.

V gene TRBV10-1 combines with J gene TRBJ2-1; D possibly matches TRBD1 or TRBD2 (5 bases each). CDR1 is WNHNN and CDR2 is SYGVQD in the germline V gene (reference sequence). The CDR3 is 14 residues long. V was cut by 2 bases and J by 5 bases, with 10 bases left in between. CDR3 coding DNA: TGCGCCAGCAGTGAGAATGGGGGAAACAATGAGCAGTTCTTC. Amino acid sequence: CASSENGGNNEQFF.

The chain employs TRBV7-2 and TRBJ2-7; TRBD2 matches at 10 bases. The CDR3 sequence is 13 residues long. The V and J ends lost 3 bases and 4 bases, in that order; junction bases with no gene match: 0. Germline CDR1 SGHTA, CDR2 FQGNSA. CDR3 sequence: CASSFSGGYEQYF. As DNA, the CDR3 is TGTGCCAGCAGCTTTAGCGGGGGGTACGAGCAGTACTTC.

The chain links TRBV30 to TRBJ2-3, with D possibly TRBD2 on 7 matching bases. This CDR3 contains 15 residues. Trimming took off 2 bases at V and 4 bases at J, with 16 bases between the two ends. CDR1 and CDR2 (germline): GTSNPN, SVGIG (reference sequence). CDR3 residues: CAWSSLGGGSDTQYF. Here the CDR3 DNA reads TGTGCCTGGAGTTCCTTAGGGGGGGGCTCAGATACGCAGTATTTT.

For the CDR3, the DNA is TGTGCCAGCAGTAAAGGGGGGACTGAAGCTTTCTTT. This sequence encodes CASSKGGTEAFF. The rearrangement uses TRBV12-3 or TRBV12-4 and TRBJ1-1; D is perhaps TRBD1 (6 bases). The length of the CDR3 is 12 residues. Trimming took off 5 bases at V and 5 bases at J, with 9 bases between the two ends.

The rearrangement uses TRBV24-1 and TRBJ2-2, with D possibly matching TRBD1 (6 bases). Germline CDR1 and CDR2: KGHDR and SFDVKD. Trimming cost V 4 bases and J 6 bases, with 11 bases left between them. This CDR3 is built from 14 residues. CDR3 in amino acids: CATSENREAGELFF. The CDR3 coding sequence is TGTGCCACCAGTGAAAACAGGGAAGCCGGGGAGCTGTTTTTT.

V is TRBV6-6 and J is TRBJ1-6, with a tentative D call TRBD1 (5 bases). Looked up from germline, CDR1 is MNHNY and CDR2 is SVGAGI (reference sequence). The CDR3 has 14 amino acids. V lost 5 bases, J lost 9 bases, and 14 bases lay in between. The CDR3 sequence is CASSPGTTSSPLHF. The CDR3 DNA reads as TGTGCCAGCAGTCCCGGGACGACCTCTTCACCCCTCCACTTT.

This sequence joins TRBV5-1 and TRBJ1-3, with 7 bases identical to TRBD1. The ends lost 0 bases at V and 0 bases at J; junction bases unmatched: 3. Germline CDR1 is SGHRS and CDR2 is YFSETQ. The CDR3 sequence is 16 residues long. The CDR3 DNA reads TGCGCCAGCAGCTTGGAAGGGGGCAGCTCTGGAAACACCATATATTTT. Protein product: CASSLEGGSSGNTIYF.

The genes are TRBV19 and TRBJ2-3; no clear D. Trimming removed 1 base from V and 2 bases from J, with 7 bases in between. CDR1 is LNHDA, CDR2 SQIVND, per germline (reference sequence). The CDR3 is 14 residues long. CDR3 in amino acids: CASSIARVTDTQYF. The CDR3 bases are TGTGCCAGTAGTATAGCAAGGGTCACAGATACGCAGTATTTT. The variable domain in full, with the rest retrieved from reference TRBV19 and TRBJ2-3, is DGGITQSPKYLFRKEGQNVTLSCEQNLNHDAMYWYRQDPGQGLRLIYYSQIVNDFQKGDIAEGYSVSREKKESFPLTVTSAQKNPTAFYLCASSIARVTDTQYFGPGTRLTVL.

This chain links TRBV3-1 (or the pseudogene TRBV3-2) with TRBJ2-1; 7 bases are shared with TRBD2. Germline V gene lookup returns CDR1 LGHDT and CDR2 YNNKEL (reference sequence). This CDR3 is 13 amino acids long. Trimming took 9 bases from V and 7 from J; bases not matched to a gene: 9. CDR3 loop: CASSTSERNEQFF. CDR3 in DNA: TGTGCCAGTTCTACTAGCGAAAGGAATGAGCAGTTCTTC.

This chain joins TRBV2 and TRBJ2-5; no definite D call. CDR1 and CDR2 (germline): SNHLY, FYNNEI. The CDR3 covers 13 residues. V was shortened by 6 bases and J by 4 bases, with 12 bases between the two germline ends. The CDR3 nucleotides read TGTGCCAGCAGCGGATTGTACGGAGAGACCCAGTACTTC. Amino acids: CASSGLYGETQYF.

The chain is built from TRBV16 and TRBJ2-1; D uncertain. CDR1 is KGHSY, CDR2 FQNENV, per germline. V gave up 0 bases and J gave up 9 bases, with 9 bases separating them. This CDR3 has 13 amino acids. In DNA, the CDR3 is TGTGCCAGCAGCCAATCCGAGTGGGGTGAGCAGTTCTTC. Amino acids: CASSQSEWGEQFF.

The chain combines TRBV6-6 with TRBJ2-7; D remains unclear. Germline-derived CDR1 and CDR2 are MNHNY and SVGAGI (reference sequence). Trimming cost V 7 bases and J 0 bases, with 10 bases left between them. CDR3 size: 13 residues. Written as DNA, the CDR3 is TGTGCCAGCACCCACACTTTCTCCTACGAGCAGTACTTC. Its translation: CASTHTFSYEQYF.

The chain is built from TRBV6-1 and TRBJ2-7, with D perhaps matching TRBD1 (6 bases). The ends were cut back, 4 bases at V and 1 base at J, with 17 bases in the middle. The CDR3 is 16 residues long. From germline, CDR1 is MNHNS and CDR2 SASEGT. As DNA, the CDR3 is TGTGCCAGCAGTGGTGGACAGAGCTATTATTCCTACGAGCAGTACTTC. Residues: CASSGGQSYYSYEQYF.

The chain employs TRBV10-1 and TRBJ2-3; 11 bases line up with TRBD2. CDR1 is WNHNN and CDR2 is SYGVQD in the germline V gene (reference sequence). Trimming took 3 bases from V and 6 from J; bases not matched to a gene: 5. The CDR3 spans 15 residues. CDR3 in amino acids: CASSDTSGRFDTQYF. CDR3 in DNA: TGCGCCAGCAGTGATACTAGCGGGAGATTTGATACGCAGTATTTT.

The gene calls are TRBV27 and TRBJ1-2; 8 nucleotides align to TRBD1. The V gene's germline CDR1 is MNHEY and CDR2 SMNVEV (reference sequence). With V trimmed by 3 bases and J by 7 bases, 4 bases remained unmatched. The CDR3 is made up of 13 amino acids. The CDR3 loop reads CASSLDRVSGYTF. For the CDR3, the DNA is TGTGCCAGCAGTTTGGACAGGGTTAGTGGCTACACCTTC.

The genes are TRBV3-1 (or the pseudogene TRBV3-2) and TRBJ2-2; TRBD2 matches at 8 bases. The CDR3 is made up of 18 amino acids. V shed 0 bases and J 0 bases; nucleotides not matched to a gene: 6. Germline lookup yields CDR1 LGHDT and CDR2 YNNKEL (reference sequence). CDR3 DNA sequence: TGTGCCAGCAGCCAAGATCCAGCGGGGGCTTCGAACACCGGGGAGCTGTTTTTT. Its translation is CASSQDPAGASNTGELFF.

The chain has TRBV13 and TRBJ2-2; TRBD2 agrees at 9 bases. V lost 4 bases and J lost 4; bases outside the gene matches: 10. Germline V gene lookup returns CDR1 PRHDT and CDR2 FYEKMQ (reference sequence). The CDR3 contains 17 residues. The CDR3 loop reads CASSYGYLAGLTGELFF. The CDR3 nucleotides are TGTGCCAGCAGCTATGGCTACCTAGCGGGACTCACCGGGGAGCTGTTTTTT. Based on the CDR3 plus reference TRBV13 and TRBJ2-2, the full variable domain is AAGVIQSPRHLIKEKRETATLKCYPIPRHDTVYWYQQGPGQDPQFLISFYEKMQSDKGSIPDRFSAQQFSDYHSELNMSSLELGDSALYFCASSYGYLAGLTGELFFGEGSRLTVL.

The chain combines TRBV30 with TRBJ1-1, with D perhaps TRBD1 (6 bases). Trimming removed 2 bases at V and 1 base at J, with 11 bases between. This CDR3 is 14 amino acids long. CDR1 is GTSNPN, CDR2 SVGIG, per germline (reference sequence). The CDR3 is CAWSWLGANTEAFF. The CDR3 DNA sequence: TGTGCCTGGAGTTGGTTGGGGGCGAACACTGAAGCTTTCTTT. Based on the CDR3 plus reference TRBV30 and TRBJ1-1, the full variable domain is SQTIHQWPATLVQPVGSPLSLECTVEGTSNPNLYWYRQAAGRGLQLLFYSVGIGQISSEVPQNLSASRPQDRQFILSSKKLLLSDSGFYLCAWSWLGANTEAFFGQGTRLTVV.

V is TRBV2 and J is TRBJ1-3, with 7 positions matching TRBD1. This CDR3 has 17 amino acids. Trimming at V came to 6 bases and at J to 1 base, leaving 12 bases not matched to a gene. CDR1 and CDR2 (germline): SNHLY, FYNNEI. CDR3 sequence: CASRETRGPVSGNTIYF. CDR3 nucleotides: TGTGCCAGCAGGGAAACTAGGGGGCCAGTTTCTGGAAACACCATATATTTT.

The chain recombines TRBV6-5 with TRBJ2-1; possibly TRBD1 for D (8 bases). The V end was cut by 1 base, the J end by 6 bases, with 16 bases between. The germline V gene encodes CDR1 MNHEY and CDR2 SVGAGI. The CDR3 runs to 16 residues. CDR3 amino acids: CASSYFGTTGGNEQFF. CDR3 DNA: TGTGCCAGCAGTTACTTTGGGACTACAGGGGGCAATGAGCAGTTCTTC.

This clone occurred once. The rearrangement links TRBV14 to TRBJ2-4; weak D call: TRBD2 (5 bases). The germline CDR1 and CDR2 sequences are SGHDN and FVKESK. The ends were cut back, 1 base at V and 6 bases at J, with 10 bases in the middle. This CDR3 is 14 amino acids long. CDR3 bases: TGTGCCAGCAGCCAAGGGCTAGCTAGAAACATTCAGTACTTC. Translating gives CASSQGLARNIQYF.

The chain couples TRBV6-5 to TRBJ1-5, with D perhaps TRBD1 (6 bases). This CDR3 contains 14 residues. Germline CDR1 reads MNHEY; CDR2 reads SVGAGI. V was cut by 7 bases and J by 4 bases, with 14 bases left in between. The CDR3 region is CASTYLDRNQPQHF. In DNA, the CDR3 is TGTGCCAGCACATACCTCGACAGGAATCAGCCCCAGCATTTT.

This clone was observed a single time. CDR3 amino acids: CASSQGGETNEKLFF. CDR3 in DNA: TGTGCCAGCAGCCAGGGGGGGGAGACTAATGAAAAACTGTTTTTT. The rearrangement uses TRBV7-2 and TRBJ1-4; the match to TRBD1 covers 7 bases. Germline lookup yields CDR1 SGHTA and CDR2 FQGNSA. CDR3 length: 15 residues. With 5 bases clipped from V and 2 bases from J, the junction kept 5 bases outside the gene matches.

The chain recombines TRBV11-3 with TRBJ2-5; 9 positions match TRBD2. The CDR3 sequence is 16 residues long. Germline V gives CDR1 SGHNT, CDR2 YENEEA. V was pared by 5 bases and J by 2 bases, with 9 bases of the junction left unmatched. The CDR3 DNA reads TGTGCCAGCAGCCTACCCGGGACTAGCAGACAAGAGACCCAGTACTTC. This gives the protein CASSLPGTSRQETQYF.